These 31 T cell receptor delta chains were sequenced from one sample in a study of gamma-delta T cells after stem cell transplantation. TCRdb called clones from the RT-PCR reads again using CATT. The table records about 5,700 delta-chain clones, less than 2.5% of them present only once. Sequenced input: gamma-delta T cells. All receptors derive from a human donor. It is not recorded whose cells these are; they may come from a transplant donor.

Remarks on this clone: TCRdb's entry gives the protein of a much larger clone, which mismatches this DNA's translation at residue 4, likely from a read error; the protein reported here is translated from the DNA. The chain couples TRDV2 to TRDJ1; 11 bases align to TRDD3. Germline CDR1 reads GEAIGNYY; CDR2 reads EKD. This CDR3 spans 18 amino acids. CDR3 protein: CACGTVGGGYARTDKLIF. CDR3 bases: TGTGCCTGTGGCACCGTTGGTGGGGGATACGCGCGCACCGATAAACTCATCTTT.

This rearrangement joins TRDV2 to TRDJ1; TRDD3 matches 12 bases. This CDR3 region has 18 residues. The junction had 10 bases not matched to a gene; V was cut back by 3 bases and J by 0 bases. Germline values: CDR1 GEAIGNYY, CDR2 EKD. DNA for the CDR3: TGTGCCTGTGACCAAGTACTGGGGGATACAGATTACACCGATAAACTCATCTTT. It is translated as CACDQVLGDTDYTDKLIF.

This clone is large (0.1 to 1%). This sample also contains other DNA sequences that code for the same CDR3. The chain employs TRDV2 and TRDJ1; the match to TRDD3 covers 9 bases. V lost 3 bases and J lost 2; bases outside the gene matches: 3. Germline CDR1 is GEAIGNYY and CDR2 is EKD. The CDR3 has 14 amino acids. The CDR3 DNA reads TGTGCCTGTGACCGTCTGGGGGATACCGATAAACTCATCTTT. Its protein is CACDRLGDTDKLIF.

Concerning this clone: The likely explanation is a read error, given a far larger clone one base away. Different DNA sequences within this sample yield the same CDR3. This chain links TRDV2 with TRDJ1, with 7 bases lining up with TRDD3. Germline values: CDR1 GEAIGNYY, CDR2 EKD. CDR3 size: 18 residues. The CDR3 reads CACDTLGGGHQGTDKLIF. CDR3 DNA: TGTGCCTGCGACACCCTGGGGGGCGGACATCAAGGCACCGATAAACTCATCTTT.

This clone was observed a handful of times. With a much larger clone just one base away, this may be a read error. Other DNA sequences from this sample encode an identical CDR3 as well. The rearrangement links TRDV2 to TRDJ3; TRDD3 might be the D (6 bases). Germline CDR1 reads GEAIGNYY; CDR2 reads EKD. This CDR3 contains 19 residues. CDR3 DNA: TGCGCCTGTGACACGGTGGGGATTCCTGAGTCCTGGGACACCCGACAGATGTTTTTC. Protein: CACDTVGIPESWDTRQMFF.

This clone was counted between two and nine times. A far bigger clonotype differs at one base, so this is likely a read error. The same CDR3 arises from other DNA sequences in this sample as well. V is TRDV2 and J is TRDJ1, with 8 bases lining up with TRDD3. CDR3 length equals 17 residues. After removal of 2 bases from V and 0 bases from J, the junction contained 10 bases not matched to a gene. Germline-derived CDR1 and CDR2 are GEAIGNYY and EKD. CDR3 in amino acids: CACDIVTGGQYTDKLIF. The CDR3 nucleotides read TGTGCCTGTGACATCGTTACTGGGGGCCAGTACACCGATAAACTCATCTTT.

This clone occurred a few times. A much larger clone sits a single nucleotide away, making a read error possible. The J gene is TRDJ3, the V gene TRDV2; 8 bases line up with TRDD3. The CDR3 runs 24 residues. After removal of 0 bases from V and 0 bases from J, the junction contained 21 bases not matched to a gene. CDR1 is GEAIGNYY, CDR2 EKD, per germline. In DNA form, the CDR3 reads TGTGCCTGTGACACCGGCCCGCCTAAAGGCGTACTGGGGGGCCTCTCCTGGGACACCCGACAGATGTTTTTC. Protein: CACDTGPPKGVLGGLSWDTRQMFF.

The genes are TRDV2 and TRDJ1; 12 bases map to TRDD3. Germline V gene lookup returns CDR1 GEAIGNYY and CDR2 EKD. V shed 3 bases and J 0 bases; nucleotides not matched to a gene: 13. The CDR3 extends over 19 amino acids. CDR3 nucleotide sequence: TGTGCCTGTGACGACCTATTACTGGGGGATACAAGTTACACCGATAAACTCATCTTT. As protein: CACDDLLLGDTSYTDKLIF.

A few counts support this clone. The amino acid sequence in TCRdb belongs to a much larger clone and departs from this DNA's translation at residue 5, likely a sequencing read error; the sequence shown is translated from the DNA. The chain joins TRDV2 to TRDJ3; 8 bases line up with TRDD3. Germline CDR1 and CDR2: GEAIGNYY and EKD. The CDR3 is 19 residues long. As DNA, the CDR3 is TGCGCCTGTGACAATCTGGGGGAGCCAAGCTCCTGGGACACCCGACAGATGTTTTTC. Protein sequence: CACDNLGEPSSWDTRQMFF.

Details on this clone: Given a far larger clone just one base away, this is likely a sequencing read error. Other DNA sequences from this sample encode an identical CDR3 as well. The rearrangement uses TRDV2 and TRDJ1, with 10 bases matching TRDD3. From germline, CDR1 is GEAIGNYY and CDR2 EKD. J lost 1 base, V lost 7 bases, and 14 bases had no gene match. CDR3 length equals 17 residues. The CDR3 protein is CACDNLGDNMGTDKLIF. As DNA, the CDR3 is TGTGCCTGCGATAACCTGGGGGATAATATGGGCACCGATAAACTCATCTTT.

This clone was seen a handful of times. The translation of this DNA and the TCRdb protein of a much larger clone differ at residue 14, probably owing to a read error; the protein shown here is translated from the DNA. This chain connects TRDV2 to TRDJ1, with a possible D match to TRDD3 (6 bases). Germline CDR1 GEAIGNYY, CDR2 EKD. The CDR3 covers 15 residues. This CDR3 is CACDTVLGNRDKLTF. In DNA, the CDR3 is TGTGCCTGTGACACTGTACTGGGAAACCGCGATAAACTCACCTTT.

This clone was seen more than once but under ten times. A much bigger clone sits one base away, suggesting this may be a read error. The sample contains more than one DNA sequence encoding this CDR3. The chain has TRDV2 and TRDJ1, with TRDD3 identical over 12 bases. CDR1 and CDR2 (germline): GEAIGNYY, EKD. CDR3 size: 19 residues. The J segment lost 1 base and the V segment lost 0 bases, leaving 11 bases of the junction unmatched. As DNA, the CDR3 is TGTGCCTGTGACACCCTCAGGACTGGGGGATACATCCGCACCGATAAACTCATCTTT. Its translation: CACDTLRTGGYIRTDKLIF.

As for this clone: A far larger clone is only one base removed, so a read error is likely. Different DNA sequences within this sample yield the same CDR3. The chain uses TRDV2 and TRDJ1, with D hard to call. The germline CDR1 and CDR2 sequences are GEAIGNYY and EKD. CDR3 size: 18 residues. The CDR3 loop reads CACDTVKVRGSYTDKLIF. The CDR3 DNA is TGTGCCTGTGACACGGTTAAAGTAAGGGGTTCGTACACCGATAAGCTCATCTTT.

A note on this clone: A much larger clone sits a single nucleotide away, making a read error possible. The sample holds other DNA sequences that translate to the same CDR3. This chain joins TRDV2 and TRDJ1; weak D call: TRDD3 (5 bases). Germline CDR1 and CDR2: GEAIGNYY and EKD. V lost 1 base, J lost 8 bases, and 16 bases lay in between. The CDR3 is 14 residues long. The CDR3 sequence is CACDTILPGGKLIF. The CDR3 DNA reads as TGTGCCTGTGACACGATCCTCCCCGGGGGGAAACTCATCTTT.

This clone was picked up a small number of times. V and J are TRDV1 and TRDJ1; TRDD3 matches at 13 bases. The CDR3 loop spans 22 amino acids. In germline, CDR1 is TSWWSYY, CDR2 QGS. Trimming at V came to 5 bases and at J to 3 bases, leaving 24 bases not matched to a gene. CDR3: CALGSGLPPNILGDTESDKLIF. Here the CDR3 DNA reads TGTGCTCTTGGGTCCGGCCTTCCACCCAACATACTGGGGGATACGGAGTCCGATAAACTCATCTTT.

In regard to this clone: TCRdb has a much larger clone's protein, which differs at residue 6 from the translation of this DNA, likely because of a read error; what is shown is the protein translated from the DNA. The V and J genes are TRDV2 and TRDJ2; possibly TRDD3 for D (6 bases). The V gene's germline CDR1 is GEAIGNYY and CDR2 EKD. V was trimmed by 0 bases and J by 1 base, leaving 17 bases between them. The CDR3 is 18 residues long. The CDR3 coding sequence is TGTGCCTGTGACACCTTGGGGGGTCCTGATCATTTGACAGCACAACTCTTCTTT. Protein product: CACDTLGGPDHLTAQLFF.

Note on this clone: For this DNA, TCRdb reports the protein of a much larger clone, which diverges at residue 10, most likely from a read error; the protein presented here is translated directly from the DNA. The chain combines TRDV2 with TRDJ3, with D perhaps matching TRDD3 (6 bases). The CDR3 has 18 amino acids. The germline CDR1 and CDR2 sequences are GEAIGNYY and EKD. V shed 0 bases and J shed 4 bases, with 15 bases lying between them. Here the CDR3 DNA reads TGTGCCTGTGACACCGTTGGGGGTACGGGGTGGGACACCCGACAGATGTTTTTC. Translating gives CACDTVGGTGWDTRQMFF.

This clone appeared a few times. This sequence is one base from a far larger clone and is likely a read error. Distinct nucleotide sequences in the sample also encode this CDR3. The chain couples TRDV2 to TRDJ1; 11 bases fit TRDD3. This CDR3 contains 18 residues. Germline V gene sequence: CDR1 GEAIGNYY, CDR2 EKD. The CDR3 sequence: CACDAIMGDTQHTDKLIF. The CDR3 nucleotides are TGCGCCTGTGACGCAATAATGGGGGATACGCAACACACCGATAAACTCATCTTT.

This clone is judged medium-sized. The chain carries TRDV2 and TRDJ1; D is perhaps TRDD3 (5 bases). V gave up 0 bases and J gave up 1 base, with 17 bases separating them. The germline CDR1 and CDR2 sequences are GEAIGNYY and EKD. This CDR3 region has 17 residues. CDR3: CACDTVGDLLLTDKLIF. The CDR3 DNA is TGTGCCTGTGACACCGTTGGGGACCTGCTCCTCACCGATAAACTCATCTTT.

This clone has a handful of counts. This may stem from a read error, because a much larger clone lies one nucleotide away. The identical CDR3 is also encoded by other nucleotide sequences in the sample. The chain couples TRDV2 to TRDJ1; possible D gene TRDD3, 6 bases. Germline V lookup: CDR1 GEAIGNYY, CDR2 EKD. The CDR3 covers 17 residues. CDR3 bases: TGTGCCTGCGACACGGTTGGGGATCGCTTGGAGACCGATAAACTCATCTTT. Residues: CACDTVGDRLETDKLIF.

With regard to this clone: TCRdb pairs this DNA with a much larger clone's protein that differs at residue 11, likely a read error; the protein shown was translated from the DNA. The V call is TRDV2, the J call TRDJ1; a possible D gene is TRDD3 (6 bases). This CDR3 is 20 amino acids long. CDR1 is GEAIGNYY and CDR2 is EKD in the germline V gene. Trimming removed 0 bases from V and 3 bases from J, with 28 bases in between. CDR3 loop: CACDTVLATQDTGIADKLIF. In DNA form, the CDR3 reads TGTGCCTGTGACACCGTTCTCGCCACGCAGGATACCGGGATCGCCGATAAACTCATCTTT.

The table lists this clone with a few counts. With a much larger clone just one base away, this may be a read error. Other DNA variants within this sample encode the same CDR3. The chain uses TRDV2 and TRDJ1, with 8 bases matching TRDD3. From germline, CDR1 is GEAIGNYY and CDR2 EKD. J was trimmed by 2 bases and V by 0 bases; bases with no gene match: 10. The CDR3 loop spans 17 amino acids. CDR3 in DNA: TGTGCCTGTGACACCGTCGACTCTGGGGGAGCAACCGATAAACTCATCTTT. Translating it yields CACDTVDSGGATDKLIF.

This clone ranks as medium-sized (0.01 to 0.1%). This same CDR3 is encoded by further DNA sequences in the sample. DNA of the CDR3: TGTGCCTGTGACACCGTGGCTGGGGGATTGTACACCGATAAACTCATCTTT. Translation gives CACDTVAGGLYTDKLIF. The chain joins TRDV2 to TRDJ1; 9 bases map to TRDD3. The germline gives CDR1 GEAIGNYY, CDR2 EKD. V was pared by 0 bases and J by 0 bases, with 7 bases of the junction left unmatched. The CDR3 sequence is 17 residues long.

By proportion, this clone is medium-sized. This sequence is one base from a far larger clone and is likely a read error. The same CDR3 can be traced to other DNA sequences in this sample. The chain joins TRDV2 to TRDJ1, with 7 positions matching TRDD3. The CDR3 spans 15 residues. CDR1 is GEAIGNYY, CDR2 EKD, per germline. Trimming removed 0 bases from V and 1 base from J; junction bases left unmatched: 4. Written as DNA, the CDR3 is TGTGCCTGTGACACCGTTGGGGGAAGCACCGATAAACTCATCTTT. As protein: CACDTVGGSTDKLIF.

In its sample, this clone ranks as medium-sized. The chain joins TRDV2 to TRDJ2; D gene unclear. CDR1 and CDR2 from the germline V gene are GEAIGNYY and EKD. This CDR3 has 15 amino acids. V lost 0 bases to trimming and J lost 8 bases, with 15 bases between them. CDR3 DNA sequence: TGTGCCTGTGACACCGTTGCCCCGATGGACGCACAACTCTTCTTT. This sequence encodes CACDTVAPMDAQLFF.

On this clone: TCRdb has a much larger clone's protein, which differs at residue 6 from the translation of this DNA, likely because of a read error; what is shown is the protein translated from the DNA. The genes are TRDV2 and TRDJ1; D call uncertain. Trimming removed 3 bases at V and 1 base at J, with 11 bases between. CDR3 length: 14 residues. Germline V gene lookup returns CDR1 GEAIGNYY and CDR2 EKD. The CDR3 region is CACDGPGGTDKLIF. As DNA, the CDR3 is TGTGCCTGTGACGGACCTGGAGGCACCGATAAACTCATCTTT.

A note on this clone: A much larger clone differs by one base, so this may be a read error. The identical CDR3 is also encoded by other nucleotide sequences in the sample. The rearrangement joins TRDV2 to TRDJ1; 13 bases fit TRDD3. The germline V gene encodes CDR1 GEAIGNYY and CDR2 EKD. CDR3 length: 19 residues. The DNA of the CDR3 is TGTGCCTGCGACAGCGTACTGGGGGATACGGGGATGTACACCGATAAACTCATCTTT. This sequence encodes CACDSVLGDTGMYTDKLIF.

This clone is categorized as medium-sized. The same CDR3 arises from other DNA sequences in this sample as well. The genes are TRDV2 and TRDJ1; D perhaps matches TRDD2 (5 bases). V lost 3 bases and J 5 bases, leaving 18 bases between the germline ends. The CDR3 has 15 residues. Germline V gives CDR1 GEAIGNYY, CDR2 EKD. CDR3: CACDPLLLPGDKLIF. CDR3 DNA: TGTGCCTGTGACCCCTTGTTACTTCCGGGGGATAAACTCATCTTT.

The sample holds many counts of this clone. This likely reflects a read error, since a far larger clone is one base away. This sequence joins TRDV2 and TRDJ1; the match to TRDD3 covers 13 bases. The CDR3 spans 19 residues. Germline loops: CDR1 GEAIGNYY, CDR2 EKD. CDR3 DNA: TGTGCCTGTGACGCTGTACTGGGGGATACGCTATCCAACACCGATAAACCCATCTTT. Protein: CACDAVLGDTLSNTDKPIF.

This clone was seen a few times. TCRdb assigns this DNA the protein of a much larger clone, which departs from its translation at residue 5; this likely reflects a read error, and the protein shown comes from translating the DNA. This chain connects TRDV2 to TRDJ1, with D possibly being TRDD3 (6 bases). The CDR3 runs 15 residues. V lost 3 bases, J lost 0 bases, and 13 bases lay in between. The germline CDR1 and CDR2 sequences are GEAIGNYY and EKD. CDR3 nucleotides: TGTGCCTGTGACGAATTAGCTGGGGACACCGATAAACTCATCTTT. Its protein product is CACDELAGDTDKLIF.

This clone was detected only a few times. The protein held in TCRdb is that of a much larger clone and does not match this DNA's translation at residue 4, likely because of a read error; the protein shown is translated from the DNA. The chain recombines TRDV2 with TRDJ1; TRDD3 agrees at 8 bases. Looked up from germline, CDR1 is GEAIGNYY and CDR2 is EKD. With 5 bases clipped from V and 0 bases from J, the junction kept 7 bases outside the gene matches. CDR3 length: 15 amino acids. CDR3 sequence: CACGKLWGNTDKLIF. In nucleotides, the CDR3 is TGTGCCTGTGGCAAACTCTGGGGGAACACCGATAAACTCATCTTT.